This TCR beta chain was retrieved from a study of T cell responses to AZD1222 COVID-19 vaccine. Study-level information: Pooled together were second doses at about 4 or about 12 weeks.

The study's findings and limits: The reported proportion of spike-specific TCRs targeting unmutated variant regions was nearly half. Repertoires were obtained solely post-peak T cell response.

Turning to this clone: Its antigen remains unidentified.

Produced via immunoSEQ multiplex PCR; TCRdb's table is partial and in-frame only. In the table there are about 170,000 clones, approximately 93% of which are singletons. The sequences come from peripheral blood, collected on day 0 of AZD1222 vaccination. This clonotype was obtained from an adult in good health.

CDR3 in amino acids: CASSLAVAKNTGELFF. The CDR3 DNA sequence: TGCGCCAGCAGCTTAGCAGTAGCGAAGAACACCGGGGAGCTGTTTTTT. This rearrangement joins TRBV5-1 to TRBJ2-2, with D perhaps matching TRBD2 (5 bases). Trimming removed 2 bases at V and 1 base at J, with 12 bases between. Germline lookup yields CDR1 SGHRS and CDR2 YFSETQ. This CDR3 comprises 16 residues.